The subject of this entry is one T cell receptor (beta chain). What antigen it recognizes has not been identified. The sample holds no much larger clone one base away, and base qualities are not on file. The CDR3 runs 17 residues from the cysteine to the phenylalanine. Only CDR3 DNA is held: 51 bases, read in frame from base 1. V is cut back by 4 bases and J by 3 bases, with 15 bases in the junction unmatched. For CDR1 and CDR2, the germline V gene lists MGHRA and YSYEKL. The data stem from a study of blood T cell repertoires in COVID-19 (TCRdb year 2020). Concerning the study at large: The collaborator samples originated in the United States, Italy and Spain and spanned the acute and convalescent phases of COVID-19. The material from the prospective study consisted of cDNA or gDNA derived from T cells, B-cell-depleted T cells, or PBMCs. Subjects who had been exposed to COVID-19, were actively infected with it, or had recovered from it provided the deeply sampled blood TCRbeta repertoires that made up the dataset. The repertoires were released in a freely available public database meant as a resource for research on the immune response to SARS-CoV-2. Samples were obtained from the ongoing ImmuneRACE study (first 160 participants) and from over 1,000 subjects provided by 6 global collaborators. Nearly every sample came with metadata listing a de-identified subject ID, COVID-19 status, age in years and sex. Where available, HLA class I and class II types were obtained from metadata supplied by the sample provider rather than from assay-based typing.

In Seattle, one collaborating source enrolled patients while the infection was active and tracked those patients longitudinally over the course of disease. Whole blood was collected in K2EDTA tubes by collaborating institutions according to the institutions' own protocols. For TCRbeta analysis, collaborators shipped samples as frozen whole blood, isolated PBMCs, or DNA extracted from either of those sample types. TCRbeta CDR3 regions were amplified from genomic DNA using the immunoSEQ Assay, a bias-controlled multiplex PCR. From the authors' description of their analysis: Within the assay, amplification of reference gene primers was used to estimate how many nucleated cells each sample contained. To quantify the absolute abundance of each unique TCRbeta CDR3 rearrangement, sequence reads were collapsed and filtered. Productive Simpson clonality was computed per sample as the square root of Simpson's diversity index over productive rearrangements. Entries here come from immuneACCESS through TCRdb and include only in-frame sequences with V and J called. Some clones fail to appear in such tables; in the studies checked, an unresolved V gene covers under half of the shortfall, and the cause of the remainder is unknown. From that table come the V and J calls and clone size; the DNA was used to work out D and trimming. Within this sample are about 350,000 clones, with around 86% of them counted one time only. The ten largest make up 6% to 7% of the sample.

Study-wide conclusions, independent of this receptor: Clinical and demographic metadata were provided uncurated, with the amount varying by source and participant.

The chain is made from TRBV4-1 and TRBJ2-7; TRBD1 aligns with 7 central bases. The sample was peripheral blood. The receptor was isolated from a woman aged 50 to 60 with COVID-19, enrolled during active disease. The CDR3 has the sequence CASSPSGTANRIYEQYF. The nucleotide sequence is TGCGCCAGCAGCCCTTCCGGGACAGCGAATAGAATCTACGAGCAGTACTTC.